The source of this T cell receptor beta chain is a study of CD8 T cells in Susac syndrome (dated by TCRdb to between 2018 and 2020). General notes on the study: Whether CD8+ T cell activation and differentiation in Susac syndrome was antigen driven was tested using repertoire sequencing. Results and caveats for the whole study, not just this receptor: The number of individuals in the TCR sequencing and HLA analysis was acknowledged as relatively small.

This clonotype was picked up a small number of times. Its binding antigen is unknown. Base qualities are not at hand, and no much larger clone is one base apart. High-throughput TCR beta sequencing profiled peripheral blood CD8+ and CD4+ T cells from healthy donors, Susac syndrome patients and multiple sclerosis patients. The multiple sclerosis controls were treatment-naive patients whose relapsing-remitting disease, either stable or active, fulfilled the revised McDonald criteria. Bulk CD8+ and CD4+ T cells were purified magnetically by negative isolation, whereas CD8+ TEMRA cells were enriched by FACS. Blood was collected in EDTA tubes and processed within 24 hours, with PBMCs isolated through density gradient centrifugation. PBMCs intended for TCR sequencing were frozen in liquid nitrogen and were later thawed in a 37 degrees C water bath. Purity of sorted or isolated CD4+, CD8+ and CD8+ TEMRA cells was at least 90%.

RNA was extracted with the RNeasy kit and 0.5 to 1 ug was reverse transcribed using random hexamers. The immunoSEQ multiplex PCR assay, covering 54 Vbeta and 13 Jbeta segments, was used to amplify TCR beta CDR3 regions. Bias from PCR amplification was corrected by using a synthetic template baseline for primer optimization and for computational correction. In the source study's methods: Reads were annotated to V, D and J genes per IMGT and analyzed with immunoSEQ Analyzer, keeping only productive sequences. Clonality was calculated as one minus the Shannon entropy normalized by log2 of the number of productive unique sequences. Public and private clones were assessed among the 100 most prevalent clones of each patient and control. Susac-specific clones were defined as absent from healthy and MS cohorts, about 1,100 published viral clones and other ImmuneACCESS disease sequences. TCRdb reworked the public reads: Q25 trimming with fastp, MiXCR clone assembly, productive beta chains retained. Each record represents a unique CDR3 protein, reported with the most common genes and DNA among its rows. The V and J calls were determined by TCRdb, not by the authors. For this sample the table gives 300,000 to 350,000 distinct CDR3 sequences, of which 92% were detected only once. Of the sample, more than 0.06% falls within the top ten clones.

This receptor was identified in a human donor with multiple sclerosis. The source material was CD4+ T cells from PBMCs.

The CDR3: CASSLFEAISVHEQYF. The base sequence is TGTGCCAGCAGCTTGTTCGAGGCCATTTCGGTCCACGAGCAGTACTTC. Recombination joined TRBV5-6 with TRBJ2-7; the D gene remains uncertain. The CDR3, from cysteine to phenylalanine, totals 16 residues. The kept DNA is CDR3 alone, 48 bases in frame from the first base. The germline ends are 19 bases apart after V is trimmed by 1 base and J by 5 bases. CDR1 and CDR2 (SGHDT, YYEEEE) derive from the germline V gene. Reference TRBV5-6 and TRBJ2-7 proteins supply the regions before and after the CDR3; the full variable domain is: DAGVTQSPTHLIKTRGQQVTLRCSPKSGHDTVSWYQQALGQGPQFIFQYYEEEERQRGNFPDRFSGHQFPNYSSELNVNALLLGDSALYLCASSLFEAISVHEQYFGPGTRLTVT.